This T cell receptor beta chain was identified in a study of blood T cell repertoires in COVID-19. Generated by immunoSEQ multiplex PCR, the TCRdb table keeps only in-frame clones and is missing some. Here the sample spans fewer than 250,000 clones, about four fifths being singletons. CDR1 is MDHEN and CDR2 is SYDVKM in the germline V gene. CDR3 length equals 14 residues. The V end lost 3 bases, the J end lost 8 bases, and 11 bases lay between the germline ends. This clone has only one observation. This sequence was found in a woman aged 70-85 years with acute or convalescent COVID-19. Sequencing was carried out using peripheral blood. The genes are TRBV28 and TRBJ1-6, with a possible D match to TRBD1 (6 bases). CDR3 region: CASSFWDKYSPLHF. DNA of the CDR3: TGTGCCAGCAGTTTCTGGGACAAATATTCACCCCTCCACTTT.